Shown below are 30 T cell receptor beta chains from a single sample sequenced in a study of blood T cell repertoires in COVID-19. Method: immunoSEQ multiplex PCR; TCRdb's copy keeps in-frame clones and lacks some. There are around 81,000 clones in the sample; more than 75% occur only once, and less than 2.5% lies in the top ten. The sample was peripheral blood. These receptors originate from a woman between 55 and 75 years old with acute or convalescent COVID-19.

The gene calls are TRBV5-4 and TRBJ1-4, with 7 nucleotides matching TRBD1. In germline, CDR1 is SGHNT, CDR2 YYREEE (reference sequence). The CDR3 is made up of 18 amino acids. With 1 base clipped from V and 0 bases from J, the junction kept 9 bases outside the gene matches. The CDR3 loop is CASSLKWRQGTTNEKLFF. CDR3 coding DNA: TGTGCCAGCAGCTTGAAGTGGAGACAGGGCACAACTAATGAAAAACTGTTTTTT.

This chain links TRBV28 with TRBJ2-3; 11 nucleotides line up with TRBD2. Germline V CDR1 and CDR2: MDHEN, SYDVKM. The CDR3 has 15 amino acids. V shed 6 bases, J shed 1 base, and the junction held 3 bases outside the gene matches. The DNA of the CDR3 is TGTGCCAGCAGCAAACTAGCGGGGGGCACAGATACGCAGTATTTT. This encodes CASSKLAGGTDTQYF.

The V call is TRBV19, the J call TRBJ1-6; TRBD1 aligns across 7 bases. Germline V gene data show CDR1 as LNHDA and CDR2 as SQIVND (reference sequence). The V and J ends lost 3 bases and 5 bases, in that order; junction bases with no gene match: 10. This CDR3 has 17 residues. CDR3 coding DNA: TGTGCCAGTAGTATTGTCGAAGGGGGCGCCAATAATTCACCCCTCCACTTT. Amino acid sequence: CASSIVEGGANNSPLHF.

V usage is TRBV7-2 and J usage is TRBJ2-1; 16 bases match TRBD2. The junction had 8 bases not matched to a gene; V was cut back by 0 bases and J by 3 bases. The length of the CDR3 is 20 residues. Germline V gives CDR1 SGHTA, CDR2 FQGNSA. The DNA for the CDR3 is TGTGCCAGCAGCTTAGCCCCCGGGACTAGCGGGGGGGCTGTCTACAATGAGCAGTTCTTC. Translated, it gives CASSLAPGTSGGAVYNEQFF.

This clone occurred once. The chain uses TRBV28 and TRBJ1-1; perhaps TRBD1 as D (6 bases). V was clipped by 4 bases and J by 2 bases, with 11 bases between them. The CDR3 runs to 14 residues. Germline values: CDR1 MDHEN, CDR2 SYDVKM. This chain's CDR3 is CASSSQGQNTEAFF. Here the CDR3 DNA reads TGTGCCAGCAGTTCCCAGGGACAAAACACTGAAGCTTTCTTT.

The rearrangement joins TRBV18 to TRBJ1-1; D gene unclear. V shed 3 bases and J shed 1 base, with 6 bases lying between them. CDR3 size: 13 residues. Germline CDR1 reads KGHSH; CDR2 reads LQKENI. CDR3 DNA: TGTGCCAGCTCACCGACACAGAACACTGAAGCTTTCTTT. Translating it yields CASSPTQNTEAFF.

CDR3 nucleotide sequence: TGTGCCAGCAGCTTGGTGGGACTAGCGGGGTCAGGAGATACGCAGTATTTT. It yields the protein CASSLVGLAGSGDTQYF. This sequence joins TRBV5-6 and TRBJ2-3, with TRBD2 identical over 13 bases. Germline V gives CDR1 SGHDT, CDR2 YYEEEE. The CDR3 spans 17 residues. J gave up 5 bases and V 0 bases, and 6 bases lay outside the gene matches. The variable domain in full, with the rest retrieved from reference TRBV5-6 and TRBJ2-3, is DAGVTQSPTHLIKTRGQQVTLRCSPKSGHDTVSWYQQALGQGPQFIFQYYEEEERQRGNFPDRFSGHQFPNYSSELNVNALLLGDSALYLCASSLVGLAGSGDTQYFGPGTRLTVL.

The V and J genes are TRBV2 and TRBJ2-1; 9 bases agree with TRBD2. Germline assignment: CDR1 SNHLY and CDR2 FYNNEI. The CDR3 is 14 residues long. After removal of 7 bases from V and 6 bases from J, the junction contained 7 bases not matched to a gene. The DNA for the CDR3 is TGTGCCAGCAACGTGGCGGGAGGGGGCAATGAGCAGTTCTTC. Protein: CASNVAGGGNEQFF.

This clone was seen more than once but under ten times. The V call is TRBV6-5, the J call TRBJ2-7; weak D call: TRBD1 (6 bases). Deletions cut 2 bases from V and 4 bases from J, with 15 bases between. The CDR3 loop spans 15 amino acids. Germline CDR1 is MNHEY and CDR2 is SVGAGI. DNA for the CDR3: TGTGCCAGCAGTTACGAGTTTGCAGGGGATTACGAGCAGTACTTC. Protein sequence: CASSYEFAGDYEQYF.

CDR3 in DNA: TGTGCCAGCTCCAGGGGTGTAGGAGAAACCGTCCAAGAGACCCAGTACTTC. Protein: CASSRGVGETVQETQYF. The chain recombines TRBV18 with TRBJ2-5, with a weak D call TRBD1 (6 bases). Germline V gene lookup returns CDR1 KGHSH and CDR2 LQKENI. V dropped 6 bases and J dropped 1 base, with 21 bases sitting between them. There are 17 residues in the CDR3.

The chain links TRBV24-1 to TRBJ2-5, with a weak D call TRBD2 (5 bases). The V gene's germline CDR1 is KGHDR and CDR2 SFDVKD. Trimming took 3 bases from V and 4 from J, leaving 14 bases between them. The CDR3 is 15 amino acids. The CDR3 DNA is TGTGCCACCAGTGATCCCCGGTCAGGAGGAGAGACCCAGTACTTC. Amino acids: CATSDPRSGGETQYF.

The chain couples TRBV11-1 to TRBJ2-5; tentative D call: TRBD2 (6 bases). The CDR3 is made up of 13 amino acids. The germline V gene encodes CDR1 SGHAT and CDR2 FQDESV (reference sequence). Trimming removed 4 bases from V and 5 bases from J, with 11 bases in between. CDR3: CASSSGTLETQYF. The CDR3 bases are TGTGCCAGCAGCTCCGGGACTTTGGAGACCCAGTACTTC. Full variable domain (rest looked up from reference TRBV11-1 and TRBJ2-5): EAEVAQSPRYKITEKSQAVAFWCDPISGHATLYWYRQILGQGPELLVQFQDESVVDDSQLPKDRFSAERLKGVDSTLKIQPAELGDSAMYLCASSSGTLETQYFGPGTRLLVL.

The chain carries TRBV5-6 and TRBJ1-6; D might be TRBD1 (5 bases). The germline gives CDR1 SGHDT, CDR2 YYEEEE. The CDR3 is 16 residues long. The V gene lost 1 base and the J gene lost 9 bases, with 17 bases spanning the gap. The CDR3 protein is CASSLWAGRLGSPLHF. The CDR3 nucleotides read TGTGCCAGCAGCTTGTGGGCAGGGAGGCTTGGTTCACCCCTCCACTTT. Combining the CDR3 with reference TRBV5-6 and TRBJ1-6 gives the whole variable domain DAGVTQSPTHLIKTRGQQVTLRCSPKSGHDTVSWYQQALGQGPQFIFQYYEEEERQRGNFPDRFSGHQFPNYSSELNVNALLLGDSALYLCASSLWAGRLGSPLHFGNGTRLTVT.

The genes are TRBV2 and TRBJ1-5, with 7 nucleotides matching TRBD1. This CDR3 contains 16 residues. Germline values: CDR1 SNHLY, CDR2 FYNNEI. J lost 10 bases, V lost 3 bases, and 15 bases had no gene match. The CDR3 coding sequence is TGTGCCAGCAGTGACCACAGGGGCAATATTGGGGTTCCCCAGCATTTT. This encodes CASSDHRGNIGVPQHF.

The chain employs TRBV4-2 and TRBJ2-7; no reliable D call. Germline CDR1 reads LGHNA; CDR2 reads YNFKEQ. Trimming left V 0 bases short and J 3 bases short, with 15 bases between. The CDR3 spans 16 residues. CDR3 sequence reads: CASSQDRSGQHYEQYF. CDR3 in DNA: TGTGCCAGCAGCCAAGATCGCTCAGGCCAGCACTACGAGCAGTACTTC.

CDR3 bases: TGTGCCAGCAGCCCGGACTTACCTAGCACAGATACGCAGTATTTT. Protein: CASSPDLPSTDTQYF. The chain joins TRBV7-2 to TRBJ2-3, with D maybe TRBD2 (5 bases). The CDR3 is 15 residues long. The germline V gene encodes CDR1 SGHTA and CDR2 FQGNSA. The V end lost 5 bases, the J end lost 0 bases, and 12 bases lay between the germline ends.

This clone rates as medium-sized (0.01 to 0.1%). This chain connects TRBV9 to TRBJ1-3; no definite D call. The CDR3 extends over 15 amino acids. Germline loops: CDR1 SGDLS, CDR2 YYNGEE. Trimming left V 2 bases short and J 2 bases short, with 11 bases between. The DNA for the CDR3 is TGTGCCAGCAGCGTTTCTGGGAGCCCTGGAAACACCATATATTTT. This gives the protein CASSVSGSPGNTIYF.

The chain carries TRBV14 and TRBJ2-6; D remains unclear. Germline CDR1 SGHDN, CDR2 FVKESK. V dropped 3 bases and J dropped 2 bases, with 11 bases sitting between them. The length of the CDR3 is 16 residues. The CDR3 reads CASSQAAETGANVLTF. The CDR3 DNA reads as TGTGCCAGCAGCCAGGCGGCCGAGACTGGGGCCAACGTCCTGACTTTC.

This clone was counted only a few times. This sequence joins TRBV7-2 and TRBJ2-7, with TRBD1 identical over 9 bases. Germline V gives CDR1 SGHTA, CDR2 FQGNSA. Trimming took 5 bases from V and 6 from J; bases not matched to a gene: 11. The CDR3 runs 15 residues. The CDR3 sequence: CASSQYLPGQGEQYF. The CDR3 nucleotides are TGTGCCAGCAGCCAGTATTTACCGGGACAGGGCGAGCAGTACTTC.

The CDR3 sequence is CASSTGGAGNTEAFF. CDR3 in DNA: TGTGCCAGTAGTACAGGGGGCGCGGGGAACACTGAAGCTTTCTTT. The chain has TRBV19 and TRBJ1-1; 8 nucleotides line up with TRBD1. V lost 4 bases and J lost 1; bases outside the gene matches: 5. This CDR3 region has 15 residues. Germline lookup yields CDR1 LNHDA and CDR2 SQIVND (reference sequence).

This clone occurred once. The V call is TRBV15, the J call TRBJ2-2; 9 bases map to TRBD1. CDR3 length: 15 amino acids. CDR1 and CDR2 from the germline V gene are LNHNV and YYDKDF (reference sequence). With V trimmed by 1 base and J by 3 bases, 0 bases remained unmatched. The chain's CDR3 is CATSRGTGDTGELFF. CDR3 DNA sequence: TGTGCCACCAGCAGAGGGACAGGGGACACCGGGGAGCTGTTTTTT.

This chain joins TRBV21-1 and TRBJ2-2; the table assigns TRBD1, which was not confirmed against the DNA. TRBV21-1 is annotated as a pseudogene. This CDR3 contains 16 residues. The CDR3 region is CANFTLGTTNTGELFF. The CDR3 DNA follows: TGTGCCAACTTTACTCTCGGGACAACGAACACCGGGGAGCTGTTTTTT.

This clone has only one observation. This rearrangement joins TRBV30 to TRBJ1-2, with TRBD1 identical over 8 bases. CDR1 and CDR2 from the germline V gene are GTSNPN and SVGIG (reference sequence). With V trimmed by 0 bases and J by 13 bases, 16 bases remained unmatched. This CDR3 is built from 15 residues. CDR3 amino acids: CAWSVLGQGRDGCTF. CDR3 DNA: TGTGCCTGGAGTGTACTCGGACAGGGCAGAGATGGTTGCACCTTC.

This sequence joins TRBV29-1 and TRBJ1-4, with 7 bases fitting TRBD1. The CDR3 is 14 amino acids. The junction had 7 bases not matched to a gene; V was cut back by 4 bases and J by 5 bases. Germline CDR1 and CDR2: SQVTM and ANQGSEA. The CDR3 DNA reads TGCAGCGTTGTCATAGGGGGCTTAAATGAAAAACTGTTTTTT. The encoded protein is CSVVIGGLNEKLFF.

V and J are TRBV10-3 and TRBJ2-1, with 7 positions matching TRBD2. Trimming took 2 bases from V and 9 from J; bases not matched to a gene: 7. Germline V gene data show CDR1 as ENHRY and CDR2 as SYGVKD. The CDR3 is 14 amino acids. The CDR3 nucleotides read TGTGCCATCAGTGAGCCTGGACTAGGGACTGAGCAGTTCTTC. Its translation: CAISEPGLGTEQFF.

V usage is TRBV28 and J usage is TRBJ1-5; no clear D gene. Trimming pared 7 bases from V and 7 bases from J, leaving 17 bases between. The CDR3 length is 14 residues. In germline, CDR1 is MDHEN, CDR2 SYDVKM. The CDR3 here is CASTPGGNIQPQHF. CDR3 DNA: TGTGCCAGCACCCCGGGAGGGAACATACAGCCCCAGCATTTT.

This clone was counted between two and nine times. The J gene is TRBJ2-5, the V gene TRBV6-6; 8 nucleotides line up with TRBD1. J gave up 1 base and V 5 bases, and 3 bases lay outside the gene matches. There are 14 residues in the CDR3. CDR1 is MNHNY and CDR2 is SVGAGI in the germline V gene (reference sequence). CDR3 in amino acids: CASSRTGGQETQYF. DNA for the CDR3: TGTGCCAGCAGTCGTACAGGGGGCCAAGAGACCCAGTACTTC.

CDR3 region: CASRDGGAETQYF. DNA for the CDR3: TGTGCCAGCAGGGACGGGGGGGCAGAGACCCAGTACTTC. V usage is TRBV28 and J usage is TRBJ2-5; 8 nucleotides match TRBD2. Germline CDR1 and CDR2: MDHEN and SYDVKM. The CDR3 extends over 13 amino acids. The J segment lost 4 bases and the V segment lost 6 bases, leaving 4 bases of the junction unmatched.

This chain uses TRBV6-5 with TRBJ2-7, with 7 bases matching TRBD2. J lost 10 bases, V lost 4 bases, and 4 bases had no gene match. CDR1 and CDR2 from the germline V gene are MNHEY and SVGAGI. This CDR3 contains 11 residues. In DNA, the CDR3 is TGTGCCAGCAGTTCCCGCGGGAGACAGTACTTC. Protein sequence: CASSSRGRQYF.

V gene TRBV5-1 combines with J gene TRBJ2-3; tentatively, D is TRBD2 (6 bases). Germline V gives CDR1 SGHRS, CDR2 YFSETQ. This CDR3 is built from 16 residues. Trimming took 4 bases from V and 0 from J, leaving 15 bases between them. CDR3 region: CASSPGRLASTDTQYF. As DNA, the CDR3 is TGCGCCAGCAGCCCGGGGCGGCTAGCGAGCACAGATACGCAGTATTTT.